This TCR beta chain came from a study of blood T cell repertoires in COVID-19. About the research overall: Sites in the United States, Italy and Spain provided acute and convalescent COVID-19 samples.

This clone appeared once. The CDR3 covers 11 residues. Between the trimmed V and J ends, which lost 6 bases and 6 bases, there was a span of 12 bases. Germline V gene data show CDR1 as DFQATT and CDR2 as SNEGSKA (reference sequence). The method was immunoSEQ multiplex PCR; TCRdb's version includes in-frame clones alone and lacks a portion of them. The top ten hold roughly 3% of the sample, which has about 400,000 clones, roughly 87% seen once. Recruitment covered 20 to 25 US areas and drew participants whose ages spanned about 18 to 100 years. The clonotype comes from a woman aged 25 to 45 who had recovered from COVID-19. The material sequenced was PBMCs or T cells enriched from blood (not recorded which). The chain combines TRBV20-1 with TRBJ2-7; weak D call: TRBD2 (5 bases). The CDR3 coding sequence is TGCAGTGCACCCACTAGTGCCGAGCAGTACTTC. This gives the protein CSAPTSAEQYF.